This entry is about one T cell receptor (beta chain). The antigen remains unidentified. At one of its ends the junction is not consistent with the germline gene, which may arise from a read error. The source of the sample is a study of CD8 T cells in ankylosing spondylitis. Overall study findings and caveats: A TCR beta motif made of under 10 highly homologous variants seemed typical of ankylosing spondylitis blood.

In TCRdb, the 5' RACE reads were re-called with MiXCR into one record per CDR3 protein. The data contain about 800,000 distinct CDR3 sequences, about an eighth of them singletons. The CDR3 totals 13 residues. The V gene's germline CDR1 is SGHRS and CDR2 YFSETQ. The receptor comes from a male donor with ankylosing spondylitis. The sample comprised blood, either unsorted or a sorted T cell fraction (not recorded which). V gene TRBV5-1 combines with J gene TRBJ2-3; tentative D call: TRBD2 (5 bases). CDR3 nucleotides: TGCGCCAGCAGCTCCGGGGTGGGTGAAGTAGGTAATTTT. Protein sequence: CASSSGVGEVGNF.